This T cell receptor beta chain stems from a study of response to subunit inactivated influenza vaccine. A remark on this clonotype: No antigen is known for it.

One entry per CDR3 protein, called by TCRdb with MiXCR from the RT-PCR reads. This sample carries about 570,000 distinct CDR3 sequences, over 9% of them seen once, and the ten largest clones take approximately 10%. With 0 bases clipped from V and 0 bases from J, the junction kept 3 bases outside the gene matches. The CDR3 contains 17 residues. Germline CDR1 is SGHTA and CDR2 is FQGNSA. Broader study findings: Authors suggested seasonal influenza vaccinations each recruit few new T cells.

These data were likewise used in another study, on T cells expressing NK-cell markers. That work states: Making the TCR beta cDNA relied on 5'RACE template switching with UMIs. In the group of eight sequenced donors, seven were HCMV-seropositive and one was seronegative. Top CD8+ clonotypes included the dominant CD3+CD56+NKG2C+ clonotypes in roughly six donors. The leading position in the CD3+CD56-NKG2C+ fraction of a handful of donors also went to these clonotypes.

The clonotype comes from a man in his forties or fifties who received an inactivated influenza vaccine. Specimen: PBMCs from blood, collected on the day of vaccination. J is TRBJ2-1 and V is TRBV7-2, with 9 nucleotides matching TRBD2. The CDR3 here is CASSLALAGSSYNEQFF. The DNA for the CDR3 is TGTGCCAGCAGCTTAGCCCTAGCGGGGAGCTCCTACAATGAGCAGTTCTTC.